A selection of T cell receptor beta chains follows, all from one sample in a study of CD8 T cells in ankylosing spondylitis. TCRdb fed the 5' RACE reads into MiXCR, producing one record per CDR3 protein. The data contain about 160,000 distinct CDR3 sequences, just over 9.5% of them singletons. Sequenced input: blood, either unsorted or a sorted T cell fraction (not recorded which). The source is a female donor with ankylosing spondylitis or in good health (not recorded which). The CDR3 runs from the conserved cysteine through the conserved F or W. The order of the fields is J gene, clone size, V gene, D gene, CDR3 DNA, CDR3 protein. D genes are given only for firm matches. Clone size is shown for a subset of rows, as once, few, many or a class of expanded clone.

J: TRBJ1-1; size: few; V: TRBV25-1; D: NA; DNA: TGTGCCAGCAGTCAGAAGGACACCAGAGAAGCTTTCTTT; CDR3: CASSQKDTREAFF
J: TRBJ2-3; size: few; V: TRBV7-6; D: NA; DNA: TGTGCCAGCAGCTTAGTCGAGGGCGGGATCACAGATACGCAGTATTTT; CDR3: CASSLVEGGITDTQYF
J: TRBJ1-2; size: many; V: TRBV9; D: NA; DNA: TGTGCCAGCAGCGTAAAGGGGGACCTTATCTATGGCTACACCTTC; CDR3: CASSVKGDLIYGYTF
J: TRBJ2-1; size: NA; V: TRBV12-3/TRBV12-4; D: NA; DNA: TGTGCCAGCAGCTGGACCGACAGCTACAATGAGCAGTTCTTC; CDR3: CASSWTDSYNEQFF
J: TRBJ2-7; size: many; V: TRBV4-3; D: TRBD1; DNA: TGCGCCAGCAGCTCGAACAGGGGACGGTACGAGCAGTACTTC; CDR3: CASSSNRGRYEQYF
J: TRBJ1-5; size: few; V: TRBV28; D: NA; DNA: TGTGCCAGCAGTTTTATGAATCAGCCCCAGCATTTT; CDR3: CASSFMNQPQHF
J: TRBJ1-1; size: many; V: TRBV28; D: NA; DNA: TGTGCCAGCAGGGACACTGAAGCTTTCTTT; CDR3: CASRDTEAFF
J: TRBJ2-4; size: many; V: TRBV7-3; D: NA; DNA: TGTGCCAGCAGCTTAAATTGGAACATTCAGTACTTC; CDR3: CASSLNWNIQYF
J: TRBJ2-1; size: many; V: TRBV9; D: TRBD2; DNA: TGTGCCAGCAGCGTCGATAGCGGGAGTGGCTACAATGAGCAGTTCTTC; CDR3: CASSVDSGSGYNEQFF
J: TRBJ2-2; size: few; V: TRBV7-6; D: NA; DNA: TGTGCCAGCAGCCGATTCGGCCGGGGGGCAAGCACCGGGGAGCTGTTTTTT; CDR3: CASSRFGRGASTGELFF
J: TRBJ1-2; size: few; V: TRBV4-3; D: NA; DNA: TGCGCCAGCAGCCAAGATCTCGGTCCGAATGGCTACACCTTC; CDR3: CASSQDLGPNGYTF
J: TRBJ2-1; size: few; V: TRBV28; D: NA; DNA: TGTGCCAGCAGTTTTGGGCCCGGCAATGAGCAGTTCTTC; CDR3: CASSFGPGNEQFF
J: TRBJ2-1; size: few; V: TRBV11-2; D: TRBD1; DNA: TGTGCCAGCAGCCTCGGACAGGGGGTGAAGTTCTTC; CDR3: CASSLGQGVKFF
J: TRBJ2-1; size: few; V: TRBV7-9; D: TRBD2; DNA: TGTGCCAGCAGCATGGGACTAGCGAAAAATGAGCAGTTCTTC; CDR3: CASSMGLAKNEQFF
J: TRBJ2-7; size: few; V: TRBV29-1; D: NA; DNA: TGCAGCGTTGAAGACCGCTACGAGCAGTACTTC; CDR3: CSVEDRYEQYF
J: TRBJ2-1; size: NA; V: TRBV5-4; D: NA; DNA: TGTGCCAGCAGCCCGAGCTGGAATGAGCAGTTCTTC; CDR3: CASSPSWNEQFF
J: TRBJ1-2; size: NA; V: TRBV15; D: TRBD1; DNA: TGTGCCACCAGCAGAGATGGGGACAGGGTCTCTGGCTACACCTTC; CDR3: CATSRDGDRVSGYTF
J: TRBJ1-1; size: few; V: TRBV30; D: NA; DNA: TGTGCCTGGAGTTCCCTCCGGGGTGTGGACACTGAAGCTTTCTTT; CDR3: CAWSSLRGVDTEAFF
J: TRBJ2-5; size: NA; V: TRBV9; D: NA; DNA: TGTGCCAGCAGCCCCGGGACTTCCAGGGTATGGTGGGAGACCCAGTACTTC; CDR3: CASSPGTSRVWWETQYF
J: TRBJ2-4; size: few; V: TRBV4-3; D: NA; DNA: TGCGCCAGCAGCCCCCGGCGGGGAAAGGAAAACATTCAGTACTTC; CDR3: CASSPRRGKENIQYF
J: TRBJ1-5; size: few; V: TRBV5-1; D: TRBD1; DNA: TGCGCCAGCAGCTTGGGAACAGGGGGCGGCAATCAGCCCCAGCATTTT; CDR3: CASSLGTGGGNQPQHF
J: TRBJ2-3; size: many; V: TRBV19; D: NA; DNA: TGTGCCAGTAGTATAGTGGAGGCTAATACGCAGTATTTT; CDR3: CASSIVEANTQYF
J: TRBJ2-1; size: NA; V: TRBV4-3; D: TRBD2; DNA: TGCGCCAGCAGCAGAGGGGCGGGAGTGAATGAGCAGTTCTTC; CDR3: CASSRGAGVNEQFF
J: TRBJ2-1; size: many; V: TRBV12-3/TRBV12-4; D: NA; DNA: TGTGCCATCCTCTGGGGGAGCCCGGTGGGGGATGAGCAGTTCTTC; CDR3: CAILWGSPVGDEQFF
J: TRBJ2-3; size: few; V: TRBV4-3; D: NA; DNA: TGCGCCAGCAGCCAAGAGTCGGCTACCACAGATACGCAGTATTTT; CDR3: CASSQESATTDTQYF
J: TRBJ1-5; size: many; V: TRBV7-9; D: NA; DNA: TGTGCCAGCAGCTTAGTTGGACGAAATCAGCCCCAGCATTTT; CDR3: CASSLVGRNQPQHF
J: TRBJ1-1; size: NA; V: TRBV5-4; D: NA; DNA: TGTGCCAGCAGCGACAGGCCCATGAACACTGAAGCTTTCTTT; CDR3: CASSDRPMNTEAFF
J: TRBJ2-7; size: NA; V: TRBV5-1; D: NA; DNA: TGCGCCAGCAGCTTGGCCGATCTTTACGAGCAGTACTTC; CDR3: CASSLADLYEQYF
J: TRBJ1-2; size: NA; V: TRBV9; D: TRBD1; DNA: TGTGCCAGCAGCGTACACATAGGGGGCGAATGGTATGGCTACACCTTC; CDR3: CASSVHIGGEWYGYTF
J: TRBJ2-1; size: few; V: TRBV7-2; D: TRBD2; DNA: TGTGCCAGCAGACGACTAGCGGGAGCGGATGAGCAGTTCTTC; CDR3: CASRRLAGADEQFF
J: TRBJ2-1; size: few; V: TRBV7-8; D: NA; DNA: TGTGCCAGCAGCCGTCCGACAGCTCGCAATGAGCAGTTCTTC; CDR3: CASSRPTARNEQFF
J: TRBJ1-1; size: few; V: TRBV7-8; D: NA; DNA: TGTGCCAGCAGCTTTTATAAGGGGAACACTGAAGCTTTCTTT; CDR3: CASSFYKGNTEAFF
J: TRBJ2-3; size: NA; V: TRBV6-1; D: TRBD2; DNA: TGTGCCAGCACGGGACGGGAGGATCCCACAGATACGCAGTATTTT; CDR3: CASTGREDPTDTQYF
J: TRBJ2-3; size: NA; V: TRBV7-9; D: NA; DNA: TGTGCCAGCAGCTTAGTTGACATCCTTCTCACAGATACGCAGTATTTT; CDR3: CASSLVDILLTDTQYF
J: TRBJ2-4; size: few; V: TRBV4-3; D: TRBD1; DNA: TGCGCCAGCAGCCAAGAAAAGGGGGACAGAAACATTCAGTACTTC; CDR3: CASSQEKGDRNIQYF
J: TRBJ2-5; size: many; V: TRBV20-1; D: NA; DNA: TGCAGTGCTGCAGGGATTCAGTACCAAGAGACCCAGTACTTC; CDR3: CSAAGIQYQETQYF
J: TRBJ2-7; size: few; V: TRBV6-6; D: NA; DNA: TGTGCCAGCAGCGCCGGGTCGTACTACGAGCAGTACTTC; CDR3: CASSAGSYYEQYF
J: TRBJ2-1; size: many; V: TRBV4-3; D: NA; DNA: TGCGCCAGCAGCCAGATACAGGGCTCCAATGAGCAGTTCTTC; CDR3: CASSQIQGSNEQFF
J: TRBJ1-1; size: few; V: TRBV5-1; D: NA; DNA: TGCGCCAGCAGCTCGACGTGGGTATTGAGGGACACTGAAGCTTTCTTT; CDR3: CASSSTWVLRDTEAFF
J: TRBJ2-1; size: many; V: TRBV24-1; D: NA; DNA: TGTGCCACCAGTGACCCCCTGGATAGTAACGGTTACAATGAGCAGTTCTTC; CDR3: CATSDPLDSNGYNEQFF
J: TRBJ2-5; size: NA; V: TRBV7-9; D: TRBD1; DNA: TGTGCCAGCAGCTGGGGACAGGGGGAAGAGACCCAGTACTTC; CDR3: CASSWGQGEETQYF
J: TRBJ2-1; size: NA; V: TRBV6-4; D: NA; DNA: TGTGCCAGCAGGGGGAAGTGGGACAATGAGCAGTTCTTC; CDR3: CASRGKWDNEQFF
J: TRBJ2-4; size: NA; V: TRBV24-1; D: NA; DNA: TGTGCCACCAGTTCCGGACAGAAAAACATTCAGTACTTC; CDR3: CATSSGQKNIQYF
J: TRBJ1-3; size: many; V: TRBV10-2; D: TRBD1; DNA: TGCGCCGGGAACGGGGACAGTTCGACTGGAAACACCATATATTTT; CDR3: CAGNGDSSTGNTIYF
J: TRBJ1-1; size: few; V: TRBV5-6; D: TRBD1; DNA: TGTGCCAGCAGCTTGGGACAGGGATGGACTGAAGCTTTCTTT; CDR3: CASSLGQGWTEAFF
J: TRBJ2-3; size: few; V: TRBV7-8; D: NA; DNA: TGTGCCAGCAGCCTCATGACCTCGGATACGCAGTATTTT; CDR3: CASSLMTSDTQYF
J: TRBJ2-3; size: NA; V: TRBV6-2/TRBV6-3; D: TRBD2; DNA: TGTGCCAGCAGTTACTCCGGCGGGAGGGTGATAGATACGCAGTATTTT; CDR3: CASSYSGGRVIDTQYF
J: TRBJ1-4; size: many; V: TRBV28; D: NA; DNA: TGTGCCAGCAGCCCGGGGAGGGTTGCAACTAATGAAAAACTGTTTTTT; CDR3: CASSPGRVATNEKLFF
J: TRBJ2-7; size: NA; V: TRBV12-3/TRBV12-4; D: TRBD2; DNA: TGTGCCAGCACGGGCGGGAGTGGAGAGCAGTACTTC; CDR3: CASTGGSGEQYF
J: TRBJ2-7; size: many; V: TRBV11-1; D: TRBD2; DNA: TGTGCCAGCAGCTTAGATTCGTCTGCTAGCGGTTCTACCTACGAGCAGTACTTC; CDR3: CASSLDSSASGSTYEQYF
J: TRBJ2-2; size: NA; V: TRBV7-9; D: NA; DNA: TGTGCCAGCAGCTTCGAGCACGGGGAGCTGTTTTTT; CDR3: CASSFEHGELFF
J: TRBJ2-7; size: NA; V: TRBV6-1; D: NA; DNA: TGTGCCAGCAGAATAACATACTCCTACGAGCAGTACTTC; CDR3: CASRITYSYEQYF
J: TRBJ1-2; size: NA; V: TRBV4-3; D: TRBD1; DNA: TGCGCCAGCAGCCCCGGGGGGACAGGAGTTGGCTACACCTTC; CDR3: CASSPGGTGVGYTF
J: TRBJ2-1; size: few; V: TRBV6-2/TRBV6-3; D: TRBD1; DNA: TGTGCCAGCAGAAGACAGGGGAGGGAGCAGTTCTTC; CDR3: CASRRQGREQFF